Listed below are T cell receptor beta chains from one sample, sequenced in a study of T and B cells in COVID-19 patients. MiXCR, applied by TCRdb to the multiplex PCR reads, yields one record per CDR3 protein. Of under 7,000 distinct CDR3 sequences listed, more than 25% were seen once; the top ten hold 20%. What was sequenced was blood. Receptors were obtained from a human donor with active COVID-19. The CDR3 runs from the conserved cysteine through the conserved F or W. D genes are given only for firm matches. Part of the rows lack a size; the others show once, few, many or a class for expanded clones.

clone size	D gene	CDR3 length	V gene	J gene	CDR3 protein	CDR3 DNA
medium-sized	NA	16	TRBV6-5	TRBJ2-7	CASSYGPGTRTYEQYF	TGTGCCAGCAGTTATGGTCCCGGGACAAGGACCTACGAGCAGTACTTC
medium-sized	TRBD1	15	TRBV11-1	TRBJ2-7	CASSRPGTGYYEQYF	TGTGCCAGCAGCCGCCCCGGGACAGGATACTACGAGCAGTACTTC
NA	NA	16	TRBV5-1	TRBJ1-6	CASSSGWGGVNSPLHF	TGCGCCAGCAGCTCCGGATGGGGGGGGGTGAATTCACCCCTCCACTTT
many	NA	16	TRBV15	TRBJ2-1	CATSRAPGTGRGEQFF	TGTGCCACCAGCAGAGCCCCAGGGACCGGCCGCGGTGAGCAGTTCTTC
medium-sized	NA	16	TRBV6-5	TRBJ2-3	CASSCRDPTNTDTQYF	TGTGCCAGCAGTTGCCGGGACCCAACAAACACAGATACGCAGTATTTT
medium-sized	TRBD1	14	TRBV29-1	TRBJ2-1	CSLDGGQGVNEQFF	TGCAGCCTTGACGGGGGACAGGGGGTGAATGAGCAGTTCTTC
few	NA	13	TRBV18	TRBJ1-5	CASSGGSQQPQHF	TGTGCCAGCTCAGGGGGGTCTCAACAGCCCCAGCATTTT
NA	NA	15	TRBV6-6	TRBJ2-5	CASRAGVPNQETQYF	TGTGCCAGCAGGGCAGGGGTGCCAAACCAAGAGACCCAGTACTTC
NA	TRBD1	15	TRBV7-9	TRBJ2-7	CASTDRQGATYEQYF	TGTGCCAGCACCGATCGGCAGGGGGCGACCTACGAGCAGTACTTC
NA	TRBD2	17	TRBV5-1	TRBJ2-3	CASSPRAGAGSTDTQYF	TGCGCCAGCAGCCCCAGGGCGGGAGCGGGGAGCACAGATACGCAGTATTTT
medium-sized	NA	14	TRBV24-1	TRBJ1-5	CATSDSGWDQPQHF	TGTGCCACCAGTGATTCGGGCTGGGATCAGCCCCAGCATTTT
NA	TRBD2	16	TRBV7-9	TRBJ2-5	CASSTRLAGNQETQYF	TGTGCCAGCAGCACCAGACTAGCGGGGAACCAAGAGACCCAGTACTTC
NA	TRBD1	12	TRBV29-1	TRBJ2-7	CSVGQGHYEQYF	TGCAGCGTGGGACAGGGTCACTACGAGCAGTACTTC
many	TRBD2	14	TRBV14	TRBJ2-7	CASSQVRGAYEQYF	TGTGCCAGCAGCCAAGTTCGGGGGGCCTACGAGCAGTACTTC
large	NA	10	TRBV29-1	TRBJ2-3	CAVGADTQYF	TGCGCCGTAGGGGCAGATACGCAGTATTTT
NA	NA	11	TRBV6-2/TRBV6-3	TRBJ1-5	CASRRYQPQHF	TGTGCCAGCAGGAGATATCAGCCCCAGCATTTT
medium-sized	NA	11	TRBV19	TRBJ1-1	CASNDVGEAFF	TGTGCCAGTAATGACGTGGGTGAAGCTTTCTTT
many	TRBD1	15	TRBV6-6	TRBJ1-5	CASSTGAWGNQPQHF	TGTGCCAGCAGCACAGGGGCTTGGGGCAATCAGCCCCAGCATTTT
medium-sized	NA	13	TRBV19	TRBJ1-2	CASTPTGGHGYTF	TGTGCCAGTACCCCGACCGGGGGACATGGCTACACCTTC
many	TRBD1	15	TRBV19	TRBJ1-2	CASSSQGQGYYGYTF	TGTGCCAGTAGCTCCCAGGGACAGGGATACTATGGCTACACCTTC
many	TRBD1	15	TRBV5-4	TRBJ2-1	CASSSGTGLYNEQFF	TGTGCCAGCAGCTCCGGGACAGGGCTGTACAATGAGCAGTTCTTC
NA	NA	14	TRBV20-1	TRBJ2-2	CSASGPGGTGELFF	TGCAGTGCTAGTGGGCCTGGGGGCACCGGGGAGCTGTTTTTT
many	NA	15	TRBV6-1	TRBJ2-7	CASSEAPAGGYEQYF	TGTGCCAGCAGTGAAGCTCCCGCAGGGGGGTACGAGCAGTACTTC
many	TRBD2	14	TRBV7-2	TRBJ2-1	CASSRTSGSNEQFF	TGTGCCAGCAGCCGGACTAGCGGGAGCAATGAGCAGTTCTTC
many	TRBD1	16	TRBV7-2	TRBJ2-2	CASSPRTGQNTGELFF	TGTGCCAGCAGCCCCCGGACAGGACAAAACACCGGGGAGCTGTTTTTT
once	TRBD1	14	TRBV19	TRBJ2-2	CAIDGTGRGGELFF	TGTGCCATTGATGGGACAGGCCGGGGCGGGGAGCTGTTTTTT
many	TRBD2	16	TRBV5-4	TRBJ2-2	CASSLGRGVSTGELFF	TGTGCCAGCAGCTTGGGGCGGGGGGTCAGCACCGGGGAGCTGTTTTTT
medium-sized	NA	16	TRBV29-1	TRBJ2-7	CSVRGGVPGQSYEQYF	TGCAGCGTCAGGGGGGGGGTACCGGGACAGTCCTACGAGCAGTACTTC
medium-sized	TRBD2	14	TRBV5-4	TRBJ2-3	CASSLAGVIDTQYF	TGTGCCAGCAGCTTAGCGGGAGTCATAGATACGCAGTATTTT
large	NA	12	TRBV29-1	TRBJ1-4	CSVGHGNEKLFF	TGCAGCGTTGGACACGGTAATGAAAAACTGTTTTTT
NA	NA	14	TRBV23-1	TRBJ2-5	CASSQEARGGRVKF	TGCGCCAGCAGTCAAGAGGCGAGGGGGGGCCGGGTAAAATTC
medium-sized	TRBD2	18	TRBV5-4	TRBJ2-3	CASSTGIWIGGNTDTQYF	TGTGCCAGCAGCACCGGAATCTGGATCGGGGGGAACACAGATACGCAGTATTTT